The sequence of this T cell receptor (beta chain) was determined in a study of T cell responses to AZD1222 COVID-19 vaccine. The study's findings and limits: There were repertoire samples only from the period after the peak T cell response.

The protocol was immunoSEQ multiplex PCR, while the TCRdb copy is restricted to in-frame clones and leaves out a portion. The sample has 150,000 to 180,000 clones; roughly 90% are singletons. V lost 5 bases, J lost 3 bases, and 16 bases lay in between. The CDR3 length is 15 residues. Germline assignment: CDR1 MNHEY and CDR2 SVGAGI. A remark on this clone: The antigen remains unidentified.

The V and J genes are TRBV6-5 and TRBJ1-2; D might be TRBD1 (6 bases). The source is an adult who received the AZD1222 COVID-19 vaccine. This specimen consisted of peripheral blood, obtained 28 days after the second AZD1222 dose. CDR3 nucleotide sequence: TGTGCCAGCAGTCCCCAATGGGGGGCCTACTATGGCTACACCTTC. Protein: CASSPQWGAYYGYTF.